This T cell receptor (beta chain) originates from a study of shared clonotypes between healthy human individuals. The wider study: Three men and a couple of women, aged 18 to 49, were donors.

Positive CCR7 selection of CD45RO-negative cells yielded the naive CD8 cells, and terminally differentiated effector memory CD45RA+ cells were excluded. Healthy and HIV-negative, the adult donors had no recent acute infections or vaccinations. The CDR3 loop spans 14 amino acids. V lost 5 bases and J lost 8; bases outside the gene matches: 7. CDR1 is MNHEY and CDR2 is SVGAGI in the germline V gene. Study outcomes and limitations: Relative to memory subsets, naive subsets generally showed larger estimated richness.

Worth noting for this clone: The antigen is not known.

The table came from immunoSEQ multiplex PCR; TCRdb's copy has only in-frame clones and leaves some out. There are fewer than 850,000 clones in the sample; around 96% occur only once, and about 0.22% lies in the top ten. The genes are TRBV6-5 and TRBJ2-1; 9 bases map to TRBD2. The sequenced sample was naive CD8+ T cells sorted from blood. The TCR was taken from a man aged 25 to 40 in good health. The CDR3: CASSNGAGGYEQFF. In DNA form, the CDR3 reads TGTGCCAGCAGTAATGGGGCGGGAGGGTATGAGCAGTTCTTC.